A selection of T cell receptor beta chains follows, all from one sample in a study of blood T cell repertoires in COVID-19. The table came from immunoSEQ multiplex PCR; TCRdb's copy has only in-frame clones and leaves some out. The table has roughly 150,000 clones, roughly nine tenths seen once; the top ten hold over 4.5%. The material sequenced was peripheral blood. The receptors come from a human donor in a cohort sampled during active COVID-19. CDR3s include the opening cysteine and the closing phenylalanine or tryptophan. D genes are given only for firm matches. Where a row states a size, it is once, few, many or the class of an expanded clone; other rows omit it.

j_gene: TRBJ2-5
d_gene: NA
abundance: NA
v_gene: TRBV29-1
CDR3nt: TGCAGCGTTGAACTGACAGGCGCGCGCGGGACCCAGTACTTC
CDR3aa: CSVELTGARGTQYF

j_gene: TRBJ1-1
d_gene: NA
abundance: NA
v_gene: TRBV6-1
CDR3nt: TGTGCCAGCAGTGAAAGGCCGGGGAAAGCTTTCTTT
CDR3aa: CASSERPGKAFF

j_gene: TRBJ2-1
d_gene: NA
abundance: NA
v_gene: TRBV6-5
CDR3nt: TGTGCCAGCAGTTACGATCTAGTCGCTGGTGAGCAGTTCTTC
CDR3aa: CASSYDLVAGEQFF

j_gene: TRBJ2-7
d_gene: TRBD2
abundance: NA
v_gene: TRBV5-1
CDR3nt: TGCGCCAGCAGCTTCCGACTGCTTCAAGCGGGGGGGCCCCGCGAGCAGTACTTC
CDR3aa: CASSFRLLQAGGPREQYF

j_gene: TRBJ2-3
d_gene: NA
abundance: NA
v_gene: TRBV27
CDR3nt: TGTGCCAGCAGTTTAATAGCGGCTAGCACAGATACGCAGTATTTT
CDR3aa: CASSLIAASTDTQYF

j_gene: TRBJ2-2
d_gene: NA
abundance: once
v_gene: TRBV7-9
CDR3nt: TGTGCCAGCAGCTTAGGAGGCGCGAACACCGGGGAGCTGTTTTTT
CDR3aa: CASSLGGANTGELFF

j_gene: TRBJ2-2
d_gene: TRBD2
abundance: NA
v_gene: TRBV29-1
CDR3nt: TGCAGCTTTCGGACTAGCGGACCCACCGGGGAGCTGTTTTTT
CDR3aa: CSFRTSGPTGELFF

j_gene: TRBJ2-7
d_gene: TRBD1
abundance: once
v_gene: TRBV5-1
CDR3nt: TGCGCCAGCAGCTTGGGGACAGGGACGCCCTACGAGCAGTACTTC
CDR3aa: CASSLGTGTPYEQYF

j_gene: TRBJ1-4
d_gene: TRBD1
abundance: few
v_gene: TRBV5-1
CDR3nt: TGCGCCAGCAGCTGGACAGGGGTCCCAACTAATGAAAAACTGTTTTTT
CDR3aa: CASSWTGVPTNEKLFF

j_gene: TRBJ2-5
d_gene: NA
abundance: NA
v_gene: TRBV6-1
CDR3nt: TGTGCCAGCAGTGAAGGCCTGATAGGAGGGACCCAGTACTTC
CDR3aa: CASSEGLIGGTQYF

j_gene: TRBJ2-1
d_gene: TRBD2
abundance: NA
v_gene: TRBV28
CDR3nt: TGTGCCAGCCTCGGTCAGACGACTAGCGGACCCTACAATGAGCAGTTCTTC
CDR3aa: CASLGQTTSGPYNEQFF

j_gene: TRBJ1-1
d_gene: NA
abundance: once
v_gene: TRBV19
CDR3nt: TGTGCCAGTAGTATAGTCTGGGGCACCGGTGAAGCTTTCTTT
CDR3aa: CASSIVWGTGEAFF

j_gene: TRBJ2-1
d_gene: NA
abundance: NA
v_gene: TRBV18
CDR3nt: TGTGCCAGCTCACCAGGACTCCCCGAGCAGTTCTTC
CDR3aa: CASSPGLPEQFF

j_gene: TRBJ1-3
d_gene: NA
abundance: once
v_gene: TRBV13
CDR3nt: TGTGCCAGCAGCTTATCCGGGGTTGCGGCTGGAAACACCATATATTTT
CDR3aa: CASSLSGVAAGNTIYF

j_gene: TRBJ1-5
d_gene: TRBD1
abundance: NA
v_gene: TRBV30
CDR3nt: TGTGCCTGGAGCGCCGGGACAGGGGGTTATAGCAATCAGCCCCAGCATTTT
CDR3aa: CAWSAGTGGYSNQPQHF

j_gene: TRBJ2-1
d_gene: TRBD2
abundance: NA
v_gene: TRBV7-2
CDR3nt: TGTGCCAGCAGCCGTGGGACTAGCGGGAGGTCCTACAATGAGCAGTTCTTC
CDR3aa: CASSRGTSGRSYNEQFF

j_gene: TRBJ2-7
d_gene: TRBD1
abundance: NA
v_gene: TRBV27
CDR3nt: TGTGCCAGCAGTTTTATCGGGACAGGGGGCCCCTCGCCCTACGAGCAGTACTTC
CDR3aa: CASSFIGTGGPSPYEQYF

j_gene: TRBJ2-7
d_gene: NA
abundance: few
v_gene: TRBV19
CDR3nt: TGTGCCAGTAGTATCGGGAGTGGTACCTACGAGCAGTACTTC
CDR3aa: CASSIGSGTYEQYF

j_gene: TRBJ2-1
d_gene: TRBD2
abundance: NA
v_gene: TRBV7-2
CDR3nt: TGTGCCAGCAGCTTAGCGGGGCTAGCGGGGACAAATGAGCAGTTCTTC
CDR3aa: CASSLAGLAGTNEQFF

j_gene: TRBJ1-1
d_gene: NA
abundance: medium-sized
v_gene: TRBV28
CDR3nt: TGTGCCAGCAGTTTATGGGGGCGCACTGAAGCTTTCTTT
CDR3aa: CASSLWGRTEAFF

j_gene: TRBJ1-1
d_gene: TRBD1
abundance: NA
v_gene: TRBV12-3/TRBV12-4
CDR3nt: TGTGCCATCAGGGGGGACTTAAACACTGAAGCTTTCTTT
CDR3aa: CAIRGDLNTEAFF

j_gene: TRBJ1-1
d_gene: TRBD1
abundance: NA
v_gene: TRBV29-1
CDR3nt: TGCAGCGGGCACAGGGGGCCTAACACTGAAGCTTTCTTT
CDR3aa: CSGHRGPNTEAFF

j_gene: TRBJ2-3
d_gene: TRBD2
abundance: NA
v_gene: TRBV15
CDR3nt: TGTGCCACCAGCAGACCCCGAGGACTAGCGGGGGGGCGGGGGAGCACAGATACGCAGTATTTT
CDR3aa: CATSRPRGLAGGRGSTDTQYF

j_gene: TRBJ2-1
d_gene: TRBD2
abundance: NA
v_gene: TRBV10-3
CDR3nt: TGTGCCATCAGTGAGTCGAGCGCGGGAGTGGGAAATGAGCAGTTCTTC
CDR3aa: CAISESSAGVGNEQFF

j_gene: TRBJ1-2
d_gene: NA
abundance: NA
v_gene: TRBV12-3/TRBV12-4
CDR3nt: TGTGCCAGCAGCCATTCCCGGGAATACACCTTC
CDR3aa: CASSHSREYTF

j_gene: TRBJ2-7
d_gene: NA
abundance: NA
v_gene: TRBV5-5
CDR3nt: TGTGCCAGCAGCTTGGAAGAGACAGCCTCCTACGAGCAGTACTTC
CDR3aa: CASSLEETASYEQYF

j_gene: TRBJ2-5
d_gene: TRBD2
abundance: NA
v_gene: TRBV27
CDR3nt: TGTGCCAGCAGACGCTGGACTAGCGGGGAACAAGAGACCCAGTACTTC
CDR3aa: CASRRWTSGEQETQYF

j_gene: TRBJ2-7
d_gene: NA
abundance: once
v_gene: TRBV7-9
CDR3nt: TGTGCCAGCAGCTTAGCGCAGGCAGGGCTCGGCGAGCAGTACTTC
CDR3aa: CASSLAQAGLGEQYF

j_gene: TRBJ2-7
d_gene: NA
abundance: NA
v_gene: TRBV27
CDR3nt: TGTGCCAGCAGGACAGCAGTGAGCGGGCGAACCTACGAGCAGTACTTC
CDR3aa: CASRTAVSGRTYEQYF

j_gene: TRBJ2-1
d_gene: NA
abundance: NA
v_gene: TRBV11-3
CDR3nt: TGTGCCGCTTTCCTACTAGCCCCTTTCTACAATGATGAGCAGTTCTTC
CDR3aa: CAAFLLAPFYNDEQFF

j_gene: TRBJ1-4
d_gene: NA
abundance: NA
v_gene: TRBV19
CDR3nt: TGTGCCAGTAGTTTACGACAGCGAAAACTGTTTTTT
CDR3aa: CASSLRQRKLFF

j_gene: TRBJ2-4
d_gene: NA
abundance: NA
v_gene: TRBV11-2
CDR3nt: TGTGCCAGCAGCGCCCAGGGTGTGAAAAACATTCAGTACTTC
CDR3aa: CASSAQGVKNIQYF

j_gene: TRBJ2-4
d_gene: TRBD2
abundance: NA
v_gene: TRBV7-2
CDR3nt: TGTGCCAGCAGCCCCTCGTCGAGCGGGGTGGCCAAAAACATTCAGTACTTC
CDR3aa: CASSPSSSGVAKNIQYF

j_gene: TRBJ2-1
d_gene: TRBD2
abundance: NA
v_gene: TRBV14
CDR3nt: TGTGCCAGCAGCCCCCGACTGGGAGGGAATGAGCAGTTCTTC
CDR3aa: CASSPRLGGNEQFF

j_gene: TRBJ2-5
d_gene: NA
abundance: NA
v_gene: TRBV7-2
CDR3nt: TGTGCCAGCAGCTCCCTGGGGGCTGTTCCGGAGACCCAGTACTTC
CDR3aa: CASSSLGAVPETQYF

j_gene: TRBJ2-7
d_gene: TRBD1
abundance: NA
v_gene: TRBV11-3
CDR3nt: TGTGCCAGCAGCCCTGGGACAGGGCTATACGAGCAGTACTTC
CDR3aa: CASSPGTGLYEQYF

j_gene: TRBJ2-7
d_gene: NA
abundance: NA
v_gene: TRBV6-5
CDR3nt: TGTGCCAGCAGCTCCTCCGGAGGGGTTCGAGTGGAGCAGTACTTC
CDR3aa: CASSSSGGVRVEQYF

j_gene: TRBJ2-7
d_gene: NA
abundance: NA
v_gene: TRBV7-2
CDR3nt: TGTGCCAGCAGCTTATCATCGAACAGGGTAGGCGAGCAGTACTTC
CDR3aa: CASSLSSNRVGEQYF

j_gene: TRBJ2-7
d_gene: NA
abundance: NA
v_gene: TRBV7-2
CDR3nt: TGTGCCAGCACCTTTACAGGCGGATCCTACGAGCAGTACTTC
CDR3aa: CASTFTGGSYEQYF

j_gene: TRBJ2-7
d_gene: NA
abundance: NA
v_gene: TRBV4-3
CDR3nt: TGCGCCAGCAGCCCGTACACGGGGGCCTACGAGCAGTACTTC
CDR3aa: CASSPYTGAYEQYF

j_gene: TRBJ2-1
d_gene: TRBD2
abundance: NA
v_gene: TRBV7-2
CDR3nt: TGTGCCAGCAGCTTAGCGGGAGGGCCCTACAATGAGCAGTTCTTC
CDR3aa: CASSLAGGPYNEQFF

j_gene: TRBJ2-3
d_gene: NA
abundance: NA
v_gene: TRBV28
CDR3nt: TGTGCCAGCAGTTTTGGTAGAAGTGATACGCAGTATTTT
CDR3aa: CASSFGRSDTQYF

j_gene: TRBJ2-3
d_gene: TRBD2
abundance: NA
v_gene: TRBV19
CDR3nt: TGTGCCAGTAGTAAACCACTAGCGGGACGGACAGATACGCAGTATTTT
CDR3aa: CASSKPLAGRTDTQYF

j_gene: TRBJ2-7
d_gene: TRBD2
abundance: NA
v_gene: TRBV4-3
CDR3nt: TGCGCCAGCAGCCGCACTAGCGGGGGGGCCTACGAGCAGTACTTC
CDR3aa: CASSRTSGGAYEQYF

j_gene: TRBJ2-2
d_gene: NA
abundance: NA
v_gene: TRBV28
CDR3nt: TGTGCCACCAACCCCCCCGAGGGGAACACCGGGGAGCTGTTTTTT
CDR3aa: CATNPPEGNTGELFF

j_gene: TRBJ1-3
d_gene: NA
abundance: NA
v_gene: TRBV11-2
CDR3nt: TGTGCCAGCAGCTTTCAGTTCTCTGGAAACACCATATATTTT
CDR3aa: CASSFQFSGNTIYF

j_gene: TRBJ2-7
d_gene: NA
abundance: NA
v_gene: TRBV6-5
CDR3nt: TGTGCCAGCAGCCCCGGGGGCTCCTACGAGCAGTACTTC
CDR3aa: CASSPGGSYEQYF

j_gene: TRBJ2-7
d_gene: TRBD1
abundance: NA
v_gene: TRBV9
CDR3nt: TGTGCCAGCAGCTTGCGACAGGGGGCTTTCGACGAGCAGTACTTC
CDR3aa: CASSLRQGAFDEQYF

j_gene: TRBJ1-2
d_gene: NA
abundance: NA
v_gene: TRBV4-1
CDR3nt: TGCGCCAGCAGCCAAGATAACGGTAACTATGGCTACACCTTC
CDR3aa: CASSQDNGNYGYTF

j_gene: TRBJ2-1
d_gene: NA
abundance: once
v_gene: TRBV6-1
CDR3nt: TGTGCCAGCAGTGAAGCTAGCAGATACAATGAGCAGTTCTTC
CDR3aa: CASSEASRYNEQFF

j_gene: TRBJ1-1
d_gene: TRBD1
abundance: NA
v_gene: TRBV30
CDR3nt: TGTGCCTGGAATATGAGGGGGCCCACTGAAGCTTTCTTT
CDR3aa: CAWNMRGPTEAFF